The 2 T cell receptor beta chains below all came from one sample that was sequenced in a study of patients and donors after allogeneic stem cell transplantation. TCRdb analysed the RT-PCR reads with MiXCR anew, one entry per CDR3 protein. The sample lists 90,000 to 130,000 distinct CDR3 sequences, around 35% seen once, with 27% in the top ten. The sequenced material came from blood, either unsorted or a sorted T cell fraction (not recorded which). These receptors were obtained from a human donor who was either an allogeneic HSCT recipient or a stem cell or donor lymphocyte infusion donor (not recorded which). It is not recorded whose cells these are; they may come from a transplant donor.

In its sample, this clonotype was seen a few times. The chain links TRBV20-1 to TRBJ2-3, with D tentatively TRBD2 (6 bases). Trimming removed 0 bases from V and 5 bases from J, with 12 bases in between. This CDR3 has 14 amino acids. Germline lookup yields CDR1 DFQATT and CDR2 SNEGSKA (reference sequence). As DNA, the CDR3 is TGCAGTGCTAGAGAGGGGGGAAGGGGAGATACGCAGTATTTT. This gives the protein CSAREGGRGDTQYF.

The rearrangement links TRBV25-1 to TRBJ1-1; D may be TRBD1 (6 bases). The CDR3 covers 14 residues. Trimming took off 1 base at V and 9 bases at J, with 15 bases between the two ends. Germline lookup yields CDR1 MGHDK and CDR2 SYGVNS. CDR3 sequence reads: CASSEFSLGGQAFF. CDR3 nucleotide sequence: TGTGCCAGCAGTGAATTTTCGTTGGGGGGGCAAGCTTTCTTT.